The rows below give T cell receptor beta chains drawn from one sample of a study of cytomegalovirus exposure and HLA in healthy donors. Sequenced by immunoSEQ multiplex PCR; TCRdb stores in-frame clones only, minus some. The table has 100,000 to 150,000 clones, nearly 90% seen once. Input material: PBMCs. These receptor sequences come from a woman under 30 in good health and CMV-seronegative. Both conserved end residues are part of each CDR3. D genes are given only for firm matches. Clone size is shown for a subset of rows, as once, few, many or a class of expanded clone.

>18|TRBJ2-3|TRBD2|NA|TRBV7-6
CASSLAIWRGGITDTQYF
TGTGCCAGCAGCTTAGCGATTTGGCGGGGGGGAATCACAGATACGCAGTATTTT
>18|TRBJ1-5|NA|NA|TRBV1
CTSRRGTETSNSNQPQHF
TGCACCAGCAGACGAGGGACCGAGACTAGTAATAGCAATCAGCCCCAGCATTTT
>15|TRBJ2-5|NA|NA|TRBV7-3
CASSLSGGAQETQYF
TGTGCCAGCAGCTTAAGTGGCGGGGCCCAAGAGACCCAGTACTTC
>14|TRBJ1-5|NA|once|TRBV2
CASSNQGFNQPQHF
TGTGCCAGCAGTAACCAGGGCTTCAATCAGCCCCAGCATTTT
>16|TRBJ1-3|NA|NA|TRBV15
CATSRRPGVAGNTIYF
TGTGCCACCAGCAGGAGACCAGGGGTCGCTGGAAACACCATATATTTT
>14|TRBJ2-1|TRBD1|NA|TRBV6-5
CASSYRTTGVEQFF
TGTGCCAGCAGTTACAGAACGACAGGGGTTGAGCAGTTCTTC
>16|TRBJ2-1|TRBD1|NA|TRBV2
CASEARTGGVHNEQFF
TGTGCCAGCGAGGCCAGGACAGGGGGAGTACACAATGAGCAGTTCTTC
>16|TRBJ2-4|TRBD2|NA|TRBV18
CASSPEASGGAGIQYF
TGTGCCAGCTCACCAGAGGCTAGCGGGGGGGCTGGCATTCAGTACTTC
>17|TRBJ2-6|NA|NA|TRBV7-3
CASSLRAGLSGANVLTF
TGTGCCAGCAGCTTAAGGGCAGGGCTGTCTGGGGCCAACGTCCTGACTTTC
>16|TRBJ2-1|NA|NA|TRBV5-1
CASSLEGVGSYNEQFF
TGCGCCAGCAGCTTGGAAGGGGTCGGGTCCTACAATGAGCAGTTCTTC
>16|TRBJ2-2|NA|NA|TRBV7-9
CASSGPRVLSTGELFF
TGTGCCAGCAGCGGGCCCCGCGTTCTGAGCACCGGGGAGCTGTTTTTT
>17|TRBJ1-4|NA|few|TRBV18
CASSPFSSGASNEKLFF
TGTGCCAGCTCACCATTCAGTTCAGGGGCGAGTAATGAAAAACTGTTTTTT
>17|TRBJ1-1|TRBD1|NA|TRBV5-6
CASSNLGTAEMNTEAFF
TGTGCCAGCAGCAACCTTGGGACAGCCGAAATGAACACTGAAGCTTTCTTT
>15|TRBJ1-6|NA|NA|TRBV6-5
CASSYEGEVGSPLHF
TGTGCCAGCAGTTATGAAGGGGAAGTCGGTTCACCCCTCCACTTT
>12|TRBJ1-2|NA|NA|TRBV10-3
CAIRGTDYGYTF
TGTGCCATCAGAGGGACTGATTATGGCTACACCTTC
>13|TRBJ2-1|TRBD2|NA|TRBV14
CASSHQRGHEQFF
TGTGCCAGCAGCCATCAGCGGGGTCATGAGCAGTTCTTC
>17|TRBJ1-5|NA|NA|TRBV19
CASSGYGGNPSWQPQHF
TGTGCCAGTAGTGGCTATGGGGGGAACCCGTCATGGCAGCCCCAGCATTTT
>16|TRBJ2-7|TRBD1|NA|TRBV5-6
CASSHSPGQASYEQYF
TGTGCCAGCAGCCATTCCCCGGGACAGGCGTCCTACGAGCAGTACTTC
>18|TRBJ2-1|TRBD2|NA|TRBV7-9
CASSLFSGGVMGRNEQFF
TGTGCCAGCAGCCTATTTAGCGGGGGAGTCATGGGGCGCAATGAGCAGTTCTTC
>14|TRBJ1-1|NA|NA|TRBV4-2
CASSPPGVDTEAFF
TGTGCCAGCAGCCCCCCAGGGGTAGACACTGAAGCTTTCTTT
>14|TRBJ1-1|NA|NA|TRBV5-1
CASSFISGNTEAFF
TGCGCCAGCAGCTTCATCTCAGGAAACACTGAAGCTTTCTTT
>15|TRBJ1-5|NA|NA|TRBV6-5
CASSPNRQGYQPQHF
TGTGCCAGCAGTCCCAACAGGCAGGGCTATCAGCCCCAGCATTTT
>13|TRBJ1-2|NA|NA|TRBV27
CASSFRENYGYTF
TGTGCCAGCAGTTTTCGGGAGAACTATGGCTACACCTTC
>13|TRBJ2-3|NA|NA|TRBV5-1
CASSYRDTDTQYF
TGCGCCAGCAGCTACCGGGACACAGATACGCAGTATTTT
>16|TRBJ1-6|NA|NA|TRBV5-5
CASSLQPGVDGSPLHF
TGTGCCAGCAGCTTGCAACCGGGGGTAGACGGTTCACCCCTCCACTTT
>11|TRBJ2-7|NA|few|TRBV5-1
CASQQGNEQYF
TGCGCCAGCCAACAGGGTAACGAGCAGTACTTC
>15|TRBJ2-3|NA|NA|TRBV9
CASSVGGLPGDTQYF
TGTGCCAGCAGCGTAGGAGGCCTCCCAGGGGATACGCAGTATTTT
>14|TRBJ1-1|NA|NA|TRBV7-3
CASSLSGENTEAFF
TGTGCCAGCAGCTTATCCGGAGAAAACACTGAAGCTTTCTTT
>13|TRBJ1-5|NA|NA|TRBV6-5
CASSTTRGQPQHF
TGTGCCAGCAGTACAACGAGGGGGCAGCCCCAGCATTTT
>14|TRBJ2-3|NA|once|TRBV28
CASSNGQSINTQYF
TGTGCCAGCAGTAACGGACAGAGTATAAATACGCAGTATTTT
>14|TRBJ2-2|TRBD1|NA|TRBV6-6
CASSYRGRTGELFF
TGTGCCAGCAGTTACAGGGGGCGTACCGGGGAGCTGTTTTTT
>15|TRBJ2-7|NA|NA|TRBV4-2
CASSQVDTTHGEQYF
TGTGCCAGCAGCCAAGTGGACACAACCCATGGAGAGCAGTACTTC
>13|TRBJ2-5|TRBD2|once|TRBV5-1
CASSDSGGETQYF
TGCGCCAGCAGTGATAGCGGGGGGGAGACCCAGTACTTC
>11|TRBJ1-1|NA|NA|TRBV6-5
CACGRGTEAFF
TGTGCCTGCGGCAGGGGCACTGAAGCTTTCTTT
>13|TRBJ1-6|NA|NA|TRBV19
CASSIGRMSPLHF
TGTGCCAGTAGTATAGGCAGAATGTCACCCCTCCACTTT
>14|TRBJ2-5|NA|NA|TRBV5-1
CASSLEWGVETQYF
TGCGCCAGCAGCTTGGAGTGGGGGGTAGAGACCCAGTACTTC
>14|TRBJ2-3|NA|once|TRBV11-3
CASSLQGRGDTQYF
TGTGCCAGCAGCCTCCAGGGGAGGGGAGATACGCAGTATTTT
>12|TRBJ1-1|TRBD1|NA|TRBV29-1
CSAMTGDTEAFF
TGCAGCGCAATGACAGGGGACACTGAAGCTTTCTTT
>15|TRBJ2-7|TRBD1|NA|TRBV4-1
CASSQVSDRNYEQYF
TGCGCCAGCAGCCAAGTTTCGGACAGGAACTACGAGCAGTACTTC
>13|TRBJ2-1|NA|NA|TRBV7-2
CASSFVGGREQFF
TGTGCCAGCAGCTTCGTCGGGGGGCGGGAGCAGTTCTTC
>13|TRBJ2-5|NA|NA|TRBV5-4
CASQGSPQETQYF
TGTGCCAGCCAGGGCAGCCCCCAAGAGACCCAGTACTTC